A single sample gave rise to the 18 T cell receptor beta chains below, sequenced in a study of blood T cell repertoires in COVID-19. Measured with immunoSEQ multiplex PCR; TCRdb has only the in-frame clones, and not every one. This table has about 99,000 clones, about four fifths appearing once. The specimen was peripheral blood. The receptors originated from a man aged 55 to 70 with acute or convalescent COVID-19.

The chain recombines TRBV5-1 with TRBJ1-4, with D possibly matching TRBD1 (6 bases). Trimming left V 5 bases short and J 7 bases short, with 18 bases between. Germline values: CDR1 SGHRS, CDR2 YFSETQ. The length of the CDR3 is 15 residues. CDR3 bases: TGCGCCAGCAGTCGCAACAGGGATGTAGGTGAAAAACTGTTTTTT. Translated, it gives CASSRNRDVGEKLFF.

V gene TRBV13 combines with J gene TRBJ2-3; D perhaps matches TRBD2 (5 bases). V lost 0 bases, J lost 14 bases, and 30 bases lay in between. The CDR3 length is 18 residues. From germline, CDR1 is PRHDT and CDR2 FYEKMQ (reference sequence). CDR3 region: CASSLGGFAEDLPIAPYF. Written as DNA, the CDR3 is TGTGCCAGCAGCTTAGGAGGCTTTGCGGAGGATCTACCCATCGCCCCGTATTTT. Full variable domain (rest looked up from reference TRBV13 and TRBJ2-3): AAGVIQSPRHLIKEKRETATLKCYPIPRHDTVYWYQQGPGQDPQFLISFYEKMQSDKGSIPDRFSAQQFSDYHSELNMSSLELGDSALYFCASSLGGFAEDLPIAPYFGPGTRLTVL.

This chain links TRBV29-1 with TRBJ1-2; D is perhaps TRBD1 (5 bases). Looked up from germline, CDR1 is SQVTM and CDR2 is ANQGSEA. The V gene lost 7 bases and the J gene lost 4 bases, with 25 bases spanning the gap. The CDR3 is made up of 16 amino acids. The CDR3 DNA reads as TGCAGCGCTACCGGGGGGGACCAAGGCCTCCTCTATGGCTACACCTTC. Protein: CSATGGDQGLLYGYTF.

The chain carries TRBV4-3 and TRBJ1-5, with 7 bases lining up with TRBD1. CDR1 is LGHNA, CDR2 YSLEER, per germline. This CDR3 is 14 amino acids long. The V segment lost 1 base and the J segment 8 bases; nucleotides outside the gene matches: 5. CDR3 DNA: TGCGCCAGCAGCCAAGGGACAGGTCTTGAGCCCCAGCATTTT. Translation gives CASSQGTGLEPQHF.

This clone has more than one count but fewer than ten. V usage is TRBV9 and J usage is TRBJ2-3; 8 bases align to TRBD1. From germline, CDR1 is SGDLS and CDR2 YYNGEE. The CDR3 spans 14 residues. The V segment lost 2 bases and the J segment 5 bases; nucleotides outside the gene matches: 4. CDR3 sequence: CASSVGQGEDTQYF. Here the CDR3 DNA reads TGTGCCAGCAGCGTCGGACAGGGTGAAGATACGCAGTATTTT.

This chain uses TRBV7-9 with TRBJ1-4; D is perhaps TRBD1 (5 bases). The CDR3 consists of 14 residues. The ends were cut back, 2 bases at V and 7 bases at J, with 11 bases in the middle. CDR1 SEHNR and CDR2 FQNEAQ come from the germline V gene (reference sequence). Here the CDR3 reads CASSLQGLGEKLFF. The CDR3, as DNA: TGTGCCAGCAGCTTACAGGGATTAGGTGAAAAACTGTTTTTT. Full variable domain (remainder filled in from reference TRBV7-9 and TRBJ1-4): DTGVSQNPRHKITKRGQNVTFRCDPISEHNRLYWYRQTLGQGPEFLTYFQNEAQLEKSRLLSDRFSAERPKGSFSTLEIQRTEQGDSAMYLCASSLQGLGEKLFFGSGTQLSVL.

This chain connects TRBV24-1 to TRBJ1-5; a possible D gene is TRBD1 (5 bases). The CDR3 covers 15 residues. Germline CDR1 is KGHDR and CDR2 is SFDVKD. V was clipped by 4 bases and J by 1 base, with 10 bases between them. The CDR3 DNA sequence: TGTGCCACCAGTGAAGCAGGGCCCAGCAATCAGCCCCAGCATTTT. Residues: CATSEAGPSNQPQHF.

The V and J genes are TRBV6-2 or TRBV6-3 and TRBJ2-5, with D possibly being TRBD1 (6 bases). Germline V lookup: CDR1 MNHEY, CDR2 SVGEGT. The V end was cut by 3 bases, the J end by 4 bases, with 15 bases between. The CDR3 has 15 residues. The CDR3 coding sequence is TGTGCCAGCAGTTATCTCACAGGGTTGAGAGAGACCCAGTACTTC. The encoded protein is CASSYLTGLRETQYF.

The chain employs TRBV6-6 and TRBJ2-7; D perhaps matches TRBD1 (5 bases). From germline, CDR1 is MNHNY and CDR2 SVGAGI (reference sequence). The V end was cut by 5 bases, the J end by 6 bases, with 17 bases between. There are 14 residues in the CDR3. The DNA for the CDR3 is TGTGCCAGCAGTCCGACAGTAAGCCCCAGCGAGCAGTACTTC. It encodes CASSPTVSPSEQYF.

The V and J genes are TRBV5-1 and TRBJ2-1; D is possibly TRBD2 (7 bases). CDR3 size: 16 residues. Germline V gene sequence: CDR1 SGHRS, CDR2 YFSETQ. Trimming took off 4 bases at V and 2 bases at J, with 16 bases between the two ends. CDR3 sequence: CASSPMGGGTYNEQFF. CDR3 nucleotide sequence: TGCGCCAGCAGCCCGATGGGCGGGGGCACCTACAATGAGCAGTTCTTC.

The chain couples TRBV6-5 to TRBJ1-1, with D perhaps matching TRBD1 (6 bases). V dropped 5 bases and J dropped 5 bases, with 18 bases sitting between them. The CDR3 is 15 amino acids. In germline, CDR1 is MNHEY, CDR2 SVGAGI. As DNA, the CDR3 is TGTGCCAGCAGTCCACAGGGTACGCGGAGGACTGAAGCTTTCTTT. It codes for CASSPQGTRRTEAFF.

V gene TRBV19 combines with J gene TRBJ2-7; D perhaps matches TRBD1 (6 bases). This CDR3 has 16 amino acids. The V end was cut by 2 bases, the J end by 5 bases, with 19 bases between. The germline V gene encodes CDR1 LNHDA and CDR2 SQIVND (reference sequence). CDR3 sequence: CASSIRGIRGTNEQYF. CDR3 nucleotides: TGTGCCAGTAGTATAAGGGGGATAAGGGGCACCAACGAGCAGTACTTC.

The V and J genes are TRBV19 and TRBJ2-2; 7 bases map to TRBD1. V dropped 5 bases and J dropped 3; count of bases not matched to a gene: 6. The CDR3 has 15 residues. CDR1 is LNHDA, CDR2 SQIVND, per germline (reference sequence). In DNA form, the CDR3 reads TGTGCCAGTAGTCGAGGGGGCGCCGACACCGGGGAGCTGTTTTTT. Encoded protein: CASSRGGADTGELFF.

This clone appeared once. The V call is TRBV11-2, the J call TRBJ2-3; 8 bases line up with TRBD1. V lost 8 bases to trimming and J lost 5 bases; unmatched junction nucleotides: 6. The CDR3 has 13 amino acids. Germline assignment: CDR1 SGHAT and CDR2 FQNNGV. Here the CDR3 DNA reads TGTGCCAGCCGTGGACAGGGCCGAGATACGCAGTATTTT. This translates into CASRGQGRDTQYF.

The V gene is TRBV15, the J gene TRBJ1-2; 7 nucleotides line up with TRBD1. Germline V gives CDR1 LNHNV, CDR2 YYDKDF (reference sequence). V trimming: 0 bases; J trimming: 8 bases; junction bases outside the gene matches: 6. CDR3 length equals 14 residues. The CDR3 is CATSRDPQGIGYTF. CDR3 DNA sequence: TGTGCCACCAGCAGAGATCCACAGGGGATAGGCTACACCTTC.

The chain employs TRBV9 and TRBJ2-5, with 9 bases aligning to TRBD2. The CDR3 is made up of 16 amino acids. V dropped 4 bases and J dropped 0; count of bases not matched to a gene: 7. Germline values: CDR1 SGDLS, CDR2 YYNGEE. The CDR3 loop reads CASSPRPSGNQETQYF. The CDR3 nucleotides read TGTGCCAGCAGCCCTAGACCTAGCGGGAACCAAGAGACCCAGTACTTC.

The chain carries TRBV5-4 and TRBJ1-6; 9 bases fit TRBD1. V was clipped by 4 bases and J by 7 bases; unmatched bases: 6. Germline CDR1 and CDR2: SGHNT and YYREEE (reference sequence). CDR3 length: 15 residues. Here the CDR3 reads CASSLGGQGNSPLHF. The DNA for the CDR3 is TGTGCCAGCAGCCTTGGGGGACAGGGCAATTCACCCCTCCACTTT.

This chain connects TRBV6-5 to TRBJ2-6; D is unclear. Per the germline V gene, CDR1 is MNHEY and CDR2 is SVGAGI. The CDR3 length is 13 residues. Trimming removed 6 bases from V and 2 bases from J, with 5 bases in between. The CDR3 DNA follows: TGTGCCAGCAGCCCCGCTGGGGCCAACGTCCTGACTTTC. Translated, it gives CASSPAGANVLTF.